One and the same sample provided the 13 T cell receptor beta chains below, sequenced in a study of spatial heterogeneity in lung cancer. Time point denoted: sample taken at primary tumor resection. The sequenced material consisted of unsorted whole RNA from tumor, nontumor lung or frozen PBMC. TCRdb re-analysed the 5' RACE reads in MiXCR, keeping a single row per CDR3 protein. The sample has roughly 48,000 distinct CDR3 sequences; about an eighth are singletons. The sample consisted of PBMCs, taken at surgery. The receptors shown here come from a female donor with early-stage non-small cell lung cancer.

The sample holds a few counts of this clonotype. This rearrangement joins TRBV5-1 to TRBJ2-7; D not resolved. V lost 0 bases to trimming and J lost 1 base, with 8 bases between them. This CDR3 contains 14 residues. Germline assignment: CDR1 SGHRS and CDR2 YFSETQ. As DNA, the CDR3 is TGCGCCAGCAGCTTGGGGGCACCTTCCTACGAGCAGTACTTC. It translates to CASSLGAPSYEQYF.

This clonotype was recorded at least ten times. Here the CDR3 reads CASSLVANEQFF. DNA for the CDR3: TGTGCCAGCAGCTTGGTCGCAAATGAGCAGTTCTTC. The chain recombines TRBV5-6 with TRBJ2-1; D gene ambiguous. The germline CDR1 and CDR2 sequences are SGHDT and YYEEEE. The germline V and J ends were trimmed by 0 bases and 7 bases, with 5 bases remaining between them. CDR3 length equals 12 residues.

This clonotype has only a few counts. The V gene is TRBV30, the J gene TRBJ1-1; no definite D call. This CDR3 comprises 13 residues. Germline-derived CDR1 and CDR2 are GTSNPN and SVGIG (reference sequence). Trimming left V 2 bases short and J 1 base short, with 8 bases between. In nucleotides, the CDR3 is TGTGCCTGGAGTTGGCTACCGAACACTGAAGCTTTCTTT. This sequence encodes CAWSWLPNTEAFF.

This clonotype was counted between two and nine times. This CDR3 is CASSPGHQSGEQYF. The CDR3 DNA follows: TGTGCCAGCAGTCCTGGACATCAGTCGGGCGAGCAGTACTTC. V and J are TRBV12-3 or TRBV12-4 and TRBJ2-7; D possibly corresponds to TRBD1 (5 bases). The CDR3 spans 14 residues. Trimming pared 5 bases from V and 6 bases from J, leaving 17 bases between.

A few counts support this clonotype. This sequence joins TRBV12-3 or TRBV12-4 and TRBJ2-5, with 8 bases that match TRBD1. The CDR3 covers 14 residues. V lost 5 bases to trimming and J lost 3 bases; unmatched junction nucleotides: 5. CDR3 sequence (DNA): TGTGCCAGCAGTGTGGGACAGGTGAAAGAGACCCAGTACTTC. Its protein is CASSVGQVKETQYF.

This chain links TRBV12-3 or TRBV12-4 with TRBJ2-3; TRBD2 might be the D (6 bases). The CDR3 runs 14 residues. V lost 7 bases to trimming and J lost 4 bases, with 15 bases between them. CDR3 sequence (DNA): TGTGCCAGCACCGGGTCGGGGGTGGCAGATACGCAGTATTTT. Its protein product is CASTGSGVADTQYF.

The chain links TRBV28 to TRBJ1-1; D not resolved. The germline V gene has CDR1 MDHEN and CDR2 SYDVKM. This CDR3 region has 12 residues. V dropped 6 bases and J dropped 8 bases, with 13 bases sitting between them. The CDR3 spells CASSRNPLEAFF. The CDR3 nucleotides are TGTGCCAGCAGCCGCAACCCTTTAGAAGCTTTCTTT. The whole variable domain, remainder taken from reference TRBV28 and TRBJ1-1, is DVKVTQSSRYLVKRTGEKVFLECVQDMDHENMFWYRQDPGLGLRLIYFSYDVKMKEKGDIPEGYSVSREKKERFSLILESASTNQTSMYLCASSRNPLEAFFGQGTRLTVV.

The genes are TRBV5-4 and TRBJ1-2; maybe TRBD1 (6 bases). Germline loops: CDR1 SGHNT, CDR2 YYREEE (reference sequence). CDR3 length: 15 residues. V shed 1 base and J shed 5 bases, with 15 bases lying between them. The DNA for the CDR3 is TGTGCCAGCAGCTTGAGGGGGGACGCGAATTATGGCTACACCTTC. Its protein is CASSLRGDANYGYTF.

This clonotype was counted ten times or more. The rearrangement joins TRBV20-1 to TRBJ2-3, with D tentatively TRBD2 (7 bases). This CDR3 region has 16 residues. The V end lost 5 bases, the J end lost 0 bases, and 18 bases lay between the germline ends. CDR1 is DFQATT and CDR2 is SNEGSKA in the germline V gene (reference sequence). The chain's CDR3 is CSARPVGGPSTDTQYF. Written as DNA, the CDR3 is TGCAGTGCTCGACCTGTCGGGGGGCCTAGCACAGATACGCAGTATTTT.

The chain has TRBV3-1 and TRBJ1-1, with TRBD1 matching 9 bases. Germline loops: CDR1 LGHDT, CDR2 YNNKEL (reference sequence). Unmatched junction bases numbered 11, after V lost 0 bases and J lost 6 bases. The CDR3 runs to 17 residues. CDR3 in amino acids: CASSQEVSRTGVPEAFF. Here the CDR3 DNA reads TGTGCCAGCAGCCAAGAAGTTTCGCGGACAGGGGTTCCTGAAGCTTTCTTT. Variable domain in full (rest from reference TRBV3-1 and TRBJ1-1): DTAVSQTPKYLVTQMGNDKSIKCEQNLGHDTMYWYKQDSKKFLKIMFSYNNKELIINETVPNRFSPKSPDKAHLNLHINSLELGDSAVYFCASSQEVSRTGVPEAFFGQGTRLTVV.

This clonotype was seen more than once but under ten times. The chain couples TRBV6-1 to TRBJ1-2; weak D call: TRBD1 (6 bases). V dropped 6 bases and J dropped 5 bases, with 16 bases sitting between them. Germline V gene data show CDR1 as MNHNS and CDR2 as SASEGT. The length of the CDR3 is 14 residues. The DNA for the CDR3 is TGTGCCAGCAGAATCGAGGACAGTTATTATGGCTACACCTTC. It translates to CASRIEDSYYGYTF.

This clonotype was detected only a few times. The chain uses TRBV20-1 and TRBJ2-3, with TRBD2 matching over 12 bases. From germline, CDR1 is DFQATT and CDR2 SNEGSKA (reference sequence). CDR3 size: 16 residues. Trimming cost V 1 base and J 0 bases; bases outside gene matches: 2. The CDR3 here is CSARGGLAGSTDTQYF. The CDR3 nucleotides read TGCAGTGCTAGAGGCGGACTAGCGGGGAGCACAGATACGCAGTATTTT.

At least ten counts were recorded for this clonotype. The CDR3 is CASSQNRDEPQHF. The DNA for the CDR3 is TGTGCCAGCAGCCAAAACAGGGATGAGCCCCAGCATTTT. The rearrangement uses TRBV3-1 and TRBJ1-5, with D possibly TRBD1 on 6 matching bases. CDR3 length: 13 amino acids. Trimming removed 2 bases from V and 8 bases from J, with 10 bases in between. In germline, CDR1 is LGHDT, CDR2 YNNKEL (reference sequence).